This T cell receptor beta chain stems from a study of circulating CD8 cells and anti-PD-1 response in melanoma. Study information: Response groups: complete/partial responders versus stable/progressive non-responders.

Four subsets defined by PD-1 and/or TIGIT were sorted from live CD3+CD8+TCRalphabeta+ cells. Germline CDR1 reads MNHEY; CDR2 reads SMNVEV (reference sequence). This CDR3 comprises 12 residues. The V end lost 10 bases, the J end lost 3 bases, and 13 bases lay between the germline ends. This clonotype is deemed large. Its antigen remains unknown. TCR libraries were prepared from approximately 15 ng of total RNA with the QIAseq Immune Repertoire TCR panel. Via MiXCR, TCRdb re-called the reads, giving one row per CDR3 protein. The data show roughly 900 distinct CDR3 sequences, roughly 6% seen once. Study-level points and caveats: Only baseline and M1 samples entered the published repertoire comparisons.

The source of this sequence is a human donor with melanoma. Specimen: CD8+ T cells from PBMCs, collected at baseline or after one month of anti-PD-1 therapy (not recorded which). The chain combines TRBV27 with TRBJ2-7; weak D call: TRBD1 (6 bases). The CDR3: CATRGGYYEQYF. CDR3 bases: TGTGCCACAAGAGGGGGTTACTACGAGCAGTACTTC.